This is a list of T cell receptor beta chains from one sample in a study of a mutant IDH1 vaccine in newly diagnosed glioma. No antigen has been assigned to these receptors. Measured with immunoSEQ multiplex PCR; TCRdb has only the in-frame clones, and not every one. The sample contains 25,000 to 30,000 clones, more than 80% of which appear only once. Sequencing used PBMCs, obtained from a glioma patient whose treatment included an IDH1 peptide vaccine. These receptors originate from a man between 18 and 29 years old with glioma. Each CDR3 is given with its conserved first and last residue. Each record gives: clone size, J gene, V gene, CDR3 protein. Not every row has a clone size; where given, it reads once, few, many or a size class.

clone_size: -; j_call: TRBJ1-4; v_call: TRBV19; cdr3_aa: CASSRAGTGPEKLFF
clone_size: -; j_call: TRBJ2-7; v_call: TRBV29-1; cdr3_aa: CSVDRGGESYEQYF
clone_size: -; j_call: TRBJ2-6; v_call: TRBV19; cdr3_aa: CASSIEGAGANVLTF
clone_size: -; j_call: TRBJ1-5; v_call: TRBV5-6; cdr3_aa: CASSLGRGFGNQPQHF
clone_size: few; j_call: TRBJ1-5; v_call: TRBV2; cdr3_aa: CASSERQGAQPQHF
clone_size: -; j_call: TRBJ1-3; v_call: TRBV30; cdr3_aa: CAWSGEGNTIYF
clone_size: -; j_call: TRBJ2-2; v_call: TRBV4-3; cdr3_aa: CASSQDPVYRTNTGELFF
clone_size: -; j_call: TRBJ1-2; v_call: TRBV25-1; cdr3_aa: CASSEYSSGGYYGYTF
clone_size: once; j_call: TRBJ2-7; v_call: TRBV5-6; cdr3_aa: CASTHGAGTYEQYF
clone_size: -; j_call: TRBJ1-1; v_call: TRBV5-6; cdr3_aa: CASSLVPPRQGALTEAFF
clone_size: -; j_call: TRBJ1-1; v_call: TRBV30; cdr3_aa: CAWTPEGSLEAFF
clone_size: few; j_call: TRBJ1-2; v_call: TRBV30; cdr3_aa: CAWSWGDRDYGYTF
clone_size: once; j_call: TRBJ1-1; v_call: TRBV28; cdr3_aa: CASSPRTGGGTEAFF
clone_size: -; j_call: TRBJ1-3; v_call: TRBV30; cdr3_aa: CAWSVFRDSGNTIYF
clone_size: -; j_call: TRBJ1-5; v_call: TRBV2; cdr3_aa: CASSRNNQPQHF
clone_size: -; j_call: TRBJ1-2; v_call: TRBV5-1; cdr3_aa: CASSLGQWEGYTF
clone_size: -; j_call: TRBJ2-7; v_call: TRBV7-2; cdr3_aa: CASSLRTSGAYEQYF
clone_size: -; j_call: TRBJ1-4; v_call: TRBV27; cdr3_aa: CASSLTMELFF
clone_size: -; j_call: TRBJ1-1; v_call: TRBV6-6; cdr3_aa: CASGITGGTEAFF
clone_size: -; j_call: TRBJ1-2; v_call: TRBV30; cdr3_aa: CAWSVQGYGYTF
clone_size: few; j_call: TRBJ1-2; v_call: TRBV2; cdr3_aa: CASSVGPGYGYTF
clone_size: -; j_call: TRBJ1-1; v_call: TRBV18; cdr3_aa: CASSPMGARGTEAFF
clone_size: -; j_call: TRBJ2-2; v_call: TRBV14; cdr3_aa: CASSQGSSGNNTGELFF
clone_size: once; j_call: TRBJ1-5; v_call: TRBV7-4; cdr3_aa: CASSLGTPGQGRRKPQHF
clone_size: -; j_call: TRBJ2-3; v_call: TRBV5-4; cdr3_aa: CASSQAGTKSTDTQYF
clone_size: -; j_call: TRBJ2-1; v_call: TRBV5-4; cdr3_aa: CASSLGTPNEQFF
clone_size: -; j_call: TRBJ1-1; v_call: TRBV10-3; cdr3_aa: CAISGQGAGGTEAFF
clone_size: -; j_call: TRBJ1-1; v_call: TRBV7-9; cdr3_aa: CASSYLGQNEAFF